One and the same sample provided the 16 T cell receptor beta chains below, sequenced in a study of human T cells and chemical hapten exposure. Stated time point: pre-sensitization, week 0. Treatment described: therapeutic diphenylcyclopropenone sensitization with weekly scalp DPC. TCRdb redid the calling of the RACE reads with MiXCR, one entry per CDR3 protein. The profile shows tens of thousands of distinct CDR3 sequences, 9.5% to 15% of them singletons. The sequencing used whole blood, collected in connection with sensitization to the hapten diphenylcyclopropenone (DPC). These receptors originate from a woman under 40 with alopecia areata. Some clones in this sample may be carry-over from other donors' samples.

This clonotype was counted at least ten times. The chain's CDR3 is CASSAGLTTGELFF. For the CDR3, the DNA is TGTGCCAGCAGCGCGGGACTAACTACCGGGGAGCTGTTTTTT. This chain links TRBV9 with TRBJ2-2, with TRBD2 matching 7 bases. V gave up 3 bases and J gave up 5 bases; unmatched junction bases: 4. Germline values: CDR1 SGDLS, CDR2 YYNGEE. The CDR3 sequence is 14 residues long.

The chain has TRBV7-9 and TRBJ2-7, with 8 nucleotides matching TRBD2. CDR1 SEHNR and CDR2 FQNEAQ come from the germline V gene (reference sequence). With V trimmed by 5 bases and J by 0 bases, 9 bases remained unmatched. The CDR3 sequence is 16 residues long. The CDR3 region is CASSAPGSGSSYEQYF. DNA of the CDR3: TGTGCCAGCAGCGCACCGGGGAGCGGGAGCTCCTACGAGCAGTACTTC.

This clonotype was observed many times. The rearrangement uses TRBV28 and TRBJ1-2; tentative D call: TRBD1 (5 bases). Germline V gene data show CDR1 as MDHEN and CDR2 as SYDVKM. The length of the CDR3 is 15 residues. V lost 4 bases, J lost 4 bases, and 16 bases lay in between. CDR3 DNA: TGTGCCAGCAGTTCGGAGGGGCAGGGCGGCTATGGCTACACCTTC. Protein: CASSSEGQGGYGYTF.

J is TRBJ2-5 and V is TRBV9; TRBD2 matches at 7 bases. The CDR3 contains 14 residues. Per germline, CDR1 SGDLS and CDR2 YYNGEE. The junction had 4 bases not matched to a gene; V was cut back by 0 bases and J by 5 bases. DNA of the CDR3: TGTGCCAGCAGCGTAGGGGCGGGAGCCGAGACCCAGTACTTC. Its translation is CASSVGAGAETQYF.

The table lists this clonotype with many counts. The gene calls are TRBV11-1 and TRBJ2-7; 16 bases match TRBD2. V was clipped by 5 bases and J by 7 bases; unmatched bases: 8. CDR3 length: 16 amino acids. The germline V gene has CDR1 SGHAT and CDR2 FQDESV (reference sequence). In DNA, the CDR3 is TGTGCCAGCAGCGAATTATCGGGACTAGCGGGAGGGGAGCAGTACTTC. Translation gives CASSELSGLAGGEQYF.

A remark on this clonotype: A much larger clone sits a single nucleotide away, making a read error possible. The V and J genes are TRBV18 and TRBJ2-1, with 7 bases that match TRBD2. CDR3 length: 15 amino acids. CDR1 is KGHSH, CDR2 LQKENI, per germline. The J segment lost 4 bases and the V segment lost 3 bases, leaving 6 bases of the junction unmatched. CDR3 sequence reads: CASSPGSRGYNEQFF. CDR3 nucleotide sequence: TGTGCCAGCTCACCCGGGTCGCGGGGGTACAATGAGCAGTTCTTC.

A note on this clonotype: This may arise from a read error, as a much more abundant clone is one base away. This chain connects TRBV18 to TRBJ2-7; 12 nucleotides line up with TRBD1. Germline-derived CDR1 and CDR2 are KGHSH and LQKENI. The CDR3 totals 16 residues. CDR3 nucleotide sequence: TGTGCCAGCTCGTCCGGGACAGGGGGCCTATCCTACGAGCTGTACTTC. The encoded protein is CASSSGTGGLSYELYF.

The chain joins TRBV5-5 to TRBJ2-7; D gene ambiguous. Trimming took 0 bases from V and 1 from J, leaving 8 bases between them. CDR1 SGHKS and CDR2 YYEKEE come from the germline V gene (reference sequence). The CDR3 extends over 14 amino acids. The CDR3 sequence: CASSLGLISYEQYF. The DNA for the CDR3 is TGTGCCAGCAGCTTGGGACTTATTTCCTACGAGCAGTACTTC.

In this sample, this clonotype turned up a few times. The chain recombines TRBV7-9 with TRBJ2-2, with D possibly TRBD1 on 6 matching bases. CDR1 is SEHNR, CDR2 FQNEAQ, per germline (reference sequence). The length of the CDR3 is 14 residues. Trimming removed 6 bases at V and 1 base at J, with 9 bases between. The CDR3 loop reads CASRPGQNTGELFF. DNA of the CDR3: TGTGCCAGCAGACCGGGACAGAACACCGGGGAGCTGTTTTTT.

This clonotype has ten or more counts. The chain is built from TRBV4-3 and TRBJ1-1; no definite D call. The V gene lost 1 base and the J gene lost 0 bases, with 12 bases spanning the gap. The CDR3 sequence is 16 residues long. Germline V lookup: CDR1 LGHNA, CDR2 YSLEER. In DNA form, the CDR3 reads TGCGCCAGCAGCCAAGGCTCGGAGGGAATGAACACTGAAGCTTTCTTT. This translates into CASSQGSEGMNTEAFF.

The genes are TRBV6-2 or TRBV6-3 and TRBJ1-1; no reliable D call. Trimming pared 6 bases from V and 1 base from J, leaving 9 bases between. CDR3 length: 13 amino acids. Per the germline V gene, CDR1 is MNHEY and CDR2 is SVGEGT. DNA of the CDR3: TGTGCCAGCAGCCAACCACGGAACACTGAAGCTTTCTTT. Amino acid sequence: CASSQPRNTEAFF.

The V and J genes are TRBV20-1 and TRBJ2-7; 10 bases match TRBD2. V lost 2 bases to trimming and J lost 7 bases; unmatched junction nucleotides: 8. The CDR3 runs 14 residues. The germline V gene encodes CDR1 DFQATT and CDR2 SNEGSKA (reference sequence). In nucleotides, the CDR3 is TGCAGTGCTAGAAAGAGCGGGAGGGGAAGGGAGCAGTACTTC. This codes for CSARKSGRGREQYF.

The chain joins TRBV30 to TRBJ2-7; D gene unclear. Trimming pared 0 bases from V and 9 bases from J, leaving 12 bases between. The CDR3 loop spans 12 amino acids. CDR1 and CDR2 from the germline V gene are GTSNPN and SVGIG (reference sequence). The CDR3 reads CAWSVDTFWQYF. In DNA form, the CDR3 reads TGTGCCTGGAGTGTAGACACATTTTGGCAGTACTTC.

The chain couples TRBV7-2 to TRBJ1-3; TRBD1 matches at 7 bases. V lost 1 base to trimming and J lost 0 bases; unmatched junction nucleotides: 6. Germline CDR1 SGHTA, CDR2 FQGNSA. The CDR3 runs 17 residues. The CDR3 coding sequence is TGTGCCAGCAGCTTAGGGGGACAGCCATACTCTGGAAACACCATATATTTT. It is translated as CASSLGGQPYSGNTIYF.

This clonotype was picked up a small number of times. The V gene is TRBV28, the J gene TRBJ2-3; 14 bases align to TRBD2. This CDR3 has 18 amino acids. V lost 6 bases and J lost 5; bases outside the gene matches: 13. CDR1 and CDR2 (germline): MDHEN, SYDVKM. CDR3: CASSPPGTSGSGRDTQYF. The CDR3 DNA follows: TGTGCCAGCAGCCCCCCCGGGACTAGCGGGAGCGGTAGAGATACGCAGTATTTT.

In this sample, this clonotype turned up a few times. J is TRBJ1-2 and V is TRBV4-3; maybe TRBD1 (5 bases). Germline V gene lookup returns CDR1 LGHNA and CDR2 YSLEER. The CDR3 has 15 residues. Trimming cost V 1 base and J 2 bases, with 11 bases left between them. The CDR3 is CASSQVGGVNYGYTF. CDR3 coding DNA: TGCGCCAGCAGCCAAGTGGGAGGGGTCAACTATGGCTACACCTTC.